This note documents a single T cell receptor beta chain sequence. Which antigen it targets is not known. No base qualities exist here, and no much larger clone lies one base off it. The Qiagen DNeasy kit was used to extract genomic DNA both from unsorted PBMCs and from the negatively selected CD4+ and CD8+ fractions. Amplification of TCR beta CDR3 regions was done by immunoSEQ multiplex PCR with primers that anneal to V and J segments. Amplification bias was minimized using a synthetic immune receptor repertoire, and residual bias was removed computationally after sequencing. The study's processing was this. Repertoire diversity was quantified as the Shannon entropy index using custom Python scripts. The unsorted, CD4+ and CD8+ repertoires were each analyzed separately, with the exception of combined analyses, where CD4+ and CD8+ sequences were merged in silico. A clone counted as expanded when the clone's frequency after treatment rose at least 2-fold relative to C1D1, and clones undetected at baseline were given a pseudocount of 0.5. Singleton clones were defined as clones with 0 or 1 copy at C1D1, and non-singleton clones were defined as clones with 2 or more copies. Clones expanded in unsorted samples were labelled as CD4+, CD8+ or unknown by matching protein sequences in sorted samples from the same patient. Diversity changes from C1D1 to C4D1 were tested in paired samples using Wilcoxon tests. This is the immuneACCESS table as TCRdb keeps it, with only in-frame sequences that have V and J called. A part of the clones is gone; compared with another copy, unresolved V genes explain less than half, and the rest is unexplained. The V and J calls and the clone size are those of that table, but D and trimming were determined from the DNA. The sample table records over 85,000 clones; 90% of these occur just once. Approximately 2.9% of the sample comes from the top ten.

What this sample's time point label stands for: cycle 4 day 1 (C4D1), after 6 weeks of nivolumab. Relapse after autologous stem cell transplantation had occurred in all trial patients, and cohorts A, B and C were distinguished by prior brentuximab vedotin exposure. A total of about 51 patients with relapsed/refractory classical Hodgkin lymphoma made up the trial cohort, and each patient's best overall response was complete response, partial response or progressive disease. In the multi-cohort phase II CheckMate 205 trial, trial patients received single-agent nivolumab. Best overall response was determined by an independent review committee according to the 2007 International Working Group response criteria. Trial PBMCs were collected immediately before nivolumab initiation (C1D1) and during therapy at cycle 2 day 1 and cycle 4 day 1. Peripheral blood was collected in 8 mL Vacutainer Cell Preparation Tubes, from which PBMCs were isolated by centrifugation and then cryopreserved.

This sample is part of a study of PD-1 blockade in classical Hodgkin lymphoma (dated by TCRdb to 2018 to 2021). Concerning the study at large: Nivolumab dosing was 3 mg/kg intravenously every 2 weeks, continuing until either disease progression or unacceptable toxicity. To define a peripheral blood immune signature of response to PD-1 blockade in classical Hodgkin lymphoma, the study combined TCR beta sequencing with CyTOF.

Study-wide findings and limitations: Baseline TCR diversity was reported to be lower in newly diagnosed patients than in healthy donors, and even lower in relapsed/refractory patients. CD4+ but not CD8+ TCR diversity rose significantly by C4D1 (p=0.0027 vs p=0.16), most apparent in complete responders (p=0.02). Among trial patients, those achieving complete response had baseline diversity similar to that of newly diagnosed patients, while diversity was significantly lower in partial responders and progressors. The study was limited to a single clinical trial cohort, and causes of repertoire differences, possibly disease activity or prior therapy, remained undefined. Lower diversity was observed in patients in whom nivolumab was started less than 1 year after ASCT, and these patients were excluded from later analyses so that confounding by immune reconstitution would be avoided.

This receptor was identified in a human donor with classical Hodgkin lymphoma. The material sequenced was peripheral blood mononuclear cells (PBMCs), taken before the fourth cycle of nivolumab.

Here is the DNA: TGCGCCAGCAGCCTCGAGGGCGGGGGGATACAAGAGACCCAGTACTTC. Translation gives CASSLEGGGIQETQYF. This chain joins TRBV5-1 to TRBJ2-5; 8 central bases correspond to TRBD2. Germline trimming: 4 bases from V, 2 bases from J; junction bases outside gene matches: 10. According to the germline V gene, CDR1 reads SGHRS and CDR2 reads YFSETQ. The CDR3 numbers 16 residues from cysteine through phenylalanine. The read is trimmed to its CDR3 DNA, 48 bases read in frame from base 1.